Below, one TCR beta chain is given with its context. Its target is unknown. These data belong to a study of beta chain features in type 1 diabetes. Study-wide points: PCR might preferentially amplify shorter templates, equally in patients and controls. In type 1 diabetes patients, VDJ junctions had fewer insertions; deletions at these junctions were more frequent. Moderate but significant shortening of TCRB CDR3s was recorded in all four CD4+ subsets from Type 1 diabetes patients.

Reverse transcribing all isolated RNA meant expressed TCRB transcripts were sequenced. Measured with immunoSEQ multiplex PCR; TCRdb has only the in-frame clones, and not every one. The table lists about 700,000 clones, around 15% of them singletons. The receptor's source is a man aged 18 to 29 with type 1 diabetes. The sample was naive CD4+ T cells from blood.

CDR3 amino acids: CASSFSQGIQETQYF. DNA of the CDR3: TGCGCCAGCAGCTTTAGTCAGGGGATCCAAGAGACCCAGTACTTC. The V gene is TRBV5-1, the J gene TRBJ2-5; tentatively, D is TRBD1 (6 bases). The CDR3 covers 15 residues. Trimming shortened V by 2 bases and J by 1 base, and 12 bases separated the two germline ends. Germline-derived CDR1 and CDR2 are SGHRS and YFSETQ.